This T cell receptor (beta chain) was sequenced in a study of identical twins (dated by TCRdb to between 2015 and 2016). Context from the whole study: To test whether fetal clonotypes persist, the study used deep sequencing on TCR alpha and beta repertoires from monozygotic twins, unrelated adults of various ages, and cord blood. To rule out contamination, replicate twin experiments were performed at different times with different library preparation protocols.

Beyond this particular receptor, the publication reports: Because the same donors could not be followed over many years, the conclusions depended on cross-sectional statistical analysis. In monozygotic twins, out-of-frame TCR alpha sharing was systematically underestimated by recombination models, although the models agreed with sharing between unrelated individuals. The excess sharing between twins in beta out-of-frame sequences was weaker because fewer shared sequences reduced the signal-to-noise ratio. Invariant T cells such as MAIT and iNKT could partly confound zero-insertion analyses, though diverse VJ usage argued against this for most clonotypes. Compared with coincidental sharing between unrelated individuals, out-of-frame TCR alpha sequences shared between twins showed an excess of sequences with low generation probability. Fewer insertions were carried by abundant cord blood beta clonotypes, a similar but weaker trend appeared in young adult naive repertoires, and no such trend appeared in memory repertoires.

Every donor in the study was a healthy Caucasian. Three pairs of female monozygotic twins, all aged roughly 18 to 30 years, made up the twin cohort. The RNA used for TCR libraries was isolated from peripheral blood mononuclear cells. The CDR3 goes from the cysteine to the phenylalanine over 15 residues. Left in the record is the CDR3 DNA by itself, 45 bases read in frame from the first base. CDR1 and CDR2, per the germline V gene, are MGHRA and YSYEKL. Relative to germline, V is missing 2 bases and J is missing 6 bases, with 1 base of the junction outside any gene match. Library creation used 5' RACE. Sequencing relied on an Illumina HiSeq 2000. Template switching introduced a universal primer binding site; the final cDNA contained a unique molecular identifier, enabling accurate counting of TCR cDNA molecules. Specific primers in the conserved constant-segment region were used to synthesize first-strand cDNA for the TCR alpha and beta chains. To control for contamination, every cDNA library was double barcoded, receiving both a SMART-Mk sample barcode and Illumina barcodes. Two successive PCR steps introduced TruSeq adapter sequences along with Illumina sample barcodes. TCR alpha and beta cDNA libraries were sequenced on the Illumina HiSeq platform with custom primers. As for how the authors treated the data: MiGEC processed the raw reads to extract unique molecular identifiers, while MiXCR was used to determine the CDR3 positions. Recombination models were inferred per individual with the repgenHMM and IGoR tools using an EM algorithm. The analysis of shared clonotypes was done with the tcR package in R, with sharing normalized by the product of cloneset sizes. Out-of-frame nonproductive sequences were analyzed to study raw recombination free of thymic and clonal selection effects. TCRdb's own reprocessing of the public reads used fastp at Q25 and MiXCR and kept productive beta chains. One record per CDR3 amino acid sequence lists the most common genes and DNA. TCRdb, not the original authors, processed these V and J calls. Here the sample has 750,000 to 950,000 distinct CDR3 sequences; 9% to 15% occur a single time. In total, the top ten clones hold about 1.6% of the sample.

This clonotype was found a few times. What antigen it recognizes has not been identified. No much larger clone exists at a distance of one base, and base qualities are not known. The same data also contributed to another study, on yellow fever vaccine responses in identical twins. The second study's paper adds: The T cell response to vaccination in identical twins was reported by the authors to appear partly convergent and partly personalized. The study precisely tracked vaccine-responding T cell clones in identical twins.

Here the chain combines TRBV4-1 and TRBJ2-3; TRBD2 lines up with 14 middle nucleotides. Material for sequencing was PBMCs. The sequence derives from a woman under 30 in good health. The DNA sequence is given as TGCGCCAGCAGCCAAAGGACTAGCGGGAGGGATACGCAGTATTTT. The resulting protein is CASSQRTSGRDTQYF.